The 21 T cell receptor beta chains below come from one sample, sequenced in a study of cytomegalovirus exposure and HLA in healthy donors. TCRdb keeps only in-frame clones here, not all; method: immunoSEQ multiplex PCR. This sample yields around 71,000 clones, of which 85% to 95% are seen a single time; 1.4% belongs to the top ten. Source material: PBMCs. Receptor source: a man aged 18 to 30 in good health and CMV-seropositive.

The chain carries TRBV28 and TRBJ1-5; D not resolved. With 10 bases removed from V and 0 bases from J, the gap between germline ends came to 22 bases. Germline-derived CDR1 and CDR2 are MDHEN and SYDVKM. The CDR3 is 17 amino acids. The CDR3 DNA follows: TGTGCCATCGCGGGCTTAGGCTACCCCGCTAGCAATCAGCCCCAGCATTTT. Translation gives CAIAGLGYPASNQPQHF.

The chain employs TRBV27 and TRBJ2-7; maybe TRBD2 (5 bases). The CDR3 has 15 residues. Germline CDR1 is MNHEY and CDR2 is SMNVEV (reference sequence). The V gene lost 4 bases and the J gene lost 0 bases, with 13 bases spanning the gap. The CDR3 is CASSWTRAYSYEQYF. CDR3 DNA: TGTGCCAGCAGTTGGACGAGGGCATACTCCTACGAGCAGTACTTC.

The chain is built from TRBV6-6 and TRBJ1-5; 7 bases are shared with TRBD1. The CDR3 covers 16 residues. Germline V gene lookup returns CDR1 MNHNY and CDR2 SVGAGI (reference sequence). Trimming removed 6 bases from V and 2 bases from J; junction bases left unmatched: 10. The CDR3 loop is CASSPTGAGGNQPQHF. DNA for the CDR3: TGTGCCAGCAGCCCCACAGGGGCTGGTGGCAATCAGCCCCAGCATTTT.

This rearrangement joins TRBV30 to TRBJ1-1, with D possibly being TRBD1 (6 bases). Trimming took off 2 bases at V and 7 bases at J, with 11 bases between the two ends. CDR1 GTSNPN and CDR2 SVGIG come from the germline V gene (reference sequence). The CDR3 length is 12 residues. The CDR3 coding sequence is TGTGCCTGGAGTCGGGGGGCGGGTGAAGCTTTCTTT. Encoded protein: CAWSRGAGEAFF.

Points on this clone: The germline gene is not matched at one end of the junction; a read error may be the cause. V gene TRBV28 combines with J gene TRBJ2-7; TRBD1 agrees at 10 bases. CDR3 length: 14 amino acids. CDR1 MDHEN and CDR2 SYDVKM come from the germline V gene. This chain's CDR3 is CASGFPGQGYEQYF. CDR3 DNA sequence: TGTGCCAGCGGTTTTCCGGGACAGGGGTACGAGCAGTACTTC. Complete variable domain (other parts from reference TRBV28 and TRBJ2-7): DVKVTQSSRYLVKRTGEKVFLECVQDMDHENMFWYRQDPGLGLRLIYFSYDVKMKEKGDIPEGYSVSREKKERFSLILESASTNQTSMYLCASGFPGQGYEQYFGPGTRLTVT.

This chain uses TRBV27 with TRBJ1-2, with 11 bases identical to TRBD1. The CDR3 length is 13 residues. CDR1 is MNHEY and CDR2 is SMNVEV in the germline V gene (reference sequence). V was pared by 7 bases and J by 8 bases, with 6 bases of the junction left unmatched. CDR3 bases: TGTGCCAGCATGCCGGGACAGGGGGGCGGCTACACCTTC. This translates into CASMPGQGGGYTF.

This chain uses TRBV2 with TRBJ2-2; D remains ambiguous. Deletions cut 2 bases from V and 5 bases from J, with 9 bases between. Germline CDR1 and CDR2: SNHLY and FYNNEI. CDR3 length: 14 amino acids. The CDR3 here is CASSELVETGELFF. As DNA, the CDR3 is TGTGCCAGCAGTGAATTAGTAGAAACCGGGGAGCTGTTTTTT.

The chain is built from TRBV18 and TRBJ2-5; tentative D call: TRBD1 (6 bases). This CDR3 is 15 amino acids long. Germline V lookup: CDR1 KGHSH, CDR2 LQKENI. The ends were cut back, 0 bases at V and 4 bases at J, with 12 bases in the middle. The CDR3: CASSPPGEGGETQYF. Here the CDR3 DNA reads TGTGCCAGCTCACCACCGGGGGAAGGGGGAGAGACCCAGTACTTC.

The chain is built from TRBV7-9 and TRBJ2-3; 9 nucleotides match TRBD2. V lost 3 bases and J lost 6; bases outside the gene matches: 7. CDR3 length: 15 residues. Germline values: CDR1 SEHNR, CDR2 FQNEAQ (reference sequence). Here the CDR3 reads CASSFASGMADTQYF. CDR3 DNA: TGTGCCAGCAGCTTCGCTAGCGGGATGGCGGATACGCAGTATTTT.

J is TRBJ2-7 and V is TRBV6-1; D may be TRBD1 (5 bases). Germline CDR1 is MNHNS and CDR2 is SASEGT. This CDR3 contains 14 residues. Trimming left V 7 bases short and J 2 bases short, with 15 bases between. The CDR3 nucleotides read TGTGCCAGCACCTACCTGGCAGGGACCTACGAGCAGTACTTC. Its translation: CASTYLAGTYEQYF.

The rearrangement joins TRBV19 to TRBJ1-1; a possible D gene is TRBD1 (5 bases). The V gene's germline CDR1 is LNHDA and CDR2 SQIVND (reference sequence). The V end was cut by 7 bases, the J end by 8 bases, with 11 bases between. The CDR3 sequence is 11 residues long. CDR3 in DNA: TGTGCCAGTACGACAGTAAAAGAAGCTTTCTTT. This gives the protein CASTTVKEAFF.

This clone has only one observation. The rearrangement joins TRBV4-1 to TRBJ2-3; D ambiguous. Trimming took 0 bases from V and 6 from J, leaving 7 bases between them. The CDR3 contains 13 residues. The V gene's germline CDR1 is MGHRA and CDR2 YSYEKL. Here the CDR3 reads CASSQELVDTQYF. The CDR3 DNA sequence: TGCGCCAGCAGCCAAGAGCTAGTGGATACGCAGTATTTT.

V and J are TRBV4-1 and TRBJ2-1, with 10 bases lining up with TRBD2. Germline V gene data show CDR1 as MGHRA and CDR2 as YSYEKL. The CDR3 length is 15 residues. Trimming took 7 bases from V and 3 from J; bases not matched to a gene: 6. In nucleotides, the CDR3 is TGCGCCAGCAAATCACTAGCGGGACTCTACAATGAGCAGTTCTTC. The encoded protein is CASKSLAGLYNEQFF.

The chain carries TRBV9 and TRBJ2-7; perhaps TRBD2 as D (6 bases). CDR1 and CDR2 from the germline V gene are SGDLS and YYNGEE. V was clipped by 0 bases and J by 3 bases, with 10 bases between them. The CDR3 extends over 14 amino acids. The CDR3 bases are TGTGCCAGCAGCGTAGCGGAGGGAAACTACGAGCAGTACTTC. Its translation is CASSVAEGNYEQYF.

V is TRBV7-9 and J is TRBJ2-5; a possible D gene is TRBD2 (6 bases). CDR1 SEHNR and CDR2 FQNEAQ come from the germline V gene (reference sequence). CDR3 size: 14 residues. Trimming cost V 4 bases and J 5 bases, with 14 bases left between them. CDR3 residues: CASSSRGPQETQYF. The CDR3 nucleotides are TGTGCCAGCAGCTCGCGGGGTCCTCAGGAGACCCAGTACTTC.

V and J are TRBV2 and TRBJ2-2; 12 nucleotides agree with TRBD1. The germline V gene encodes CDR1 SNHLY and CDR2 FYNNEI. The J segment lost 7 bases and the V segment lost 7 bases, leaving 4 bases of the junction unmatched. This CDR3 spans 14 amino acids. CDR3 in DNA: TGTGCCAGCAAGGGACAGGGGGCAAACGGGGAGCTGTTTTTT. It is translated as CASKGQGANGELFF.

This clone was counted a single time. The rearrangement links TRBV6-1 to TRBJ2-2, with TRBD1 as a possible D gene (5 bases). Germline CDR1 MNHNS, CDR2 SASEGT. The CDR3 is 10 residues long. V was clipped by 11 bases and J by 5 bases, with 6 bases between them. The CDR3 bases are TGTGCCGCAGGGACCGGGGAGCTGTTTTTT. Protein sequence: CAAGTGELFF.

The gene calls are TRBV2 and TRBJ1-2; no clear D. The germline gives CDR1 SNHLY, CDR2 FYNNEI. Between the trimmed V and J ends, which lost 5 bases and 7 bases, there was a span of 20 bases. This CDR3 has 15 residues. This CDR3 reads CASSQDSVLGAGYTF. The DNA for the CDR3 is TGTGCCAGCAGTCAGGATTCGGTTCTCGGCGCTGGCTACACCTTC.

The chain couples TRBV9 to TRBJ1-3, with 7 bases identical to TRBD1. This CDR3 is built from 16 residues. Germline-derived CDR1 and CDR2 are SGDLS and YYNGEE. Trimming at V came to 4 bases and at J to 4 bases, leaving 11 bases not matched to a gene. The DNA of the CDR3 is TGTGCCAGCAGCACAACGATACAGGGGCCAGGAAACACCATATATTTT. Translated: CASSTTIQGPGNTIYF.

This clone was recorded once. This chain uses TRBV5-1 with TRBJ1-1; D is uncertain. V shed 4 bases and J shed 2 bases, with 9 bases lying between them. The CDR3 runs 13 residues. Germline V gene data show CDR1 as SGHRS and CDR2 as YFSETQ. The CDR3 sequence is CASSPTANTEAFF. The CDR3 region has the DNA TGCGCCAGCAGCCCAACAGCCAACACTGAAGCTTTCTTT.

The chain combines TRBV28 with TRBJ2-1; no clear D. The CDR3 loop spans 11 amino acids. The V end was cut by 4 bases, the J end by 7 bases, with 5 bases between. The germline gives CDR1 MDHEN, CDR2 SYDVKM. The DNA of the CDR3 is TGTGCCAGCAGTTCCCTTAATGAGCAGTTCTTC. It translates to CASSSLNEQFF.